This T cell receptor beta chain was recovered during a study of regulatory T cells in long-lasting Graves disease. This clonotype was recorded a few times. Described time point: persistent/refractory GD, antithyroid drugs over 5 years with positive TRAb. The TCR library was made from RNA extracted from PBMCs. Germline V gives CDR1 SEHNR, CDR2 FQNEAQ (reference sequence). CDR3 length equals 14 residues. V was cut by 3 bases and J by 8 bases, with 14 bases left in between. Arm-PCR of CDR3 regions and iRepertoire HTBI primers were the basis on which TCR beta libraries were built. TCRdb re-called the multiplex PCR reads with MiXCR, one entry per CDR3 protein. The profile shows a few hundred thousand distinct CDR3 sequences, approximately 22% of them singletons.

The chain joins TRBV7-9 to TRBJ2-1, with no clear D. This TCR came from a female donor with Graves disease. The material was peripheral blood mononuclear cells (PBMCs), obtained when the disease was refractory, from a patient treated with antithyroid drugs. Here the CDR3 reads CASSFPLRGHEQFF. CDR3 bases: TGTGCCAGCAGCTTCCCTCTAAGAGGCCATGAGCAGTTCTTC.